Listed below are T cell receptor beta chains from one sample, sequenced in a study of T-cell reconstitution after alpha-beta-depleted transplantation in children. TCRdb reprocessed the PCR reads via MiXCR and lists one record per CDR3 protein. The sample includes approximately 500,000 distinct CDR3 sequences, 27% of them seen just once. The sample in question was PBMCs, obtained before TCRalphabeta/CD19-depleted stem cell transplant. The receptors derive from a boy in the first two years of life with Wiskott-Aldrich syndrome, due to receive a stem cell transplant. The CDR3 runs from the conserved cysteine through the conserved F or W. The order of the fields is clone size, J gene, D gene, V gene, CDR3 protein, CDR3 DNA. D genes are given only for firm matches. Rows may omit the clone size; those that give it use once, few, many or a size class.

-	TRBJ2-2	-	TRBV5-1	CASSLGRTTTGELFF	TGCGCCAGCAGCTTGGGACGGACAACAACCGGGGAGCTGTTTTTT
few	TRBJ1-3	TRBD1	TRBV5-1	CASSQQGTGNTIYF	TGCGCCAGCAGCCAACAGGGGACTGGAAACACCATATATTTT
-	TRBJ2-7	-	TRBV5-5	CASTQRGAMDYEQYF	TGTGCCAGCACCCAGAGGGGAGCTATGGACTACGAGCAGTACTTC
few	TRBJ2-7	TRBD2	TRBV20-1	CSAVRDYTYEQYF	TGCAGTGCCGTTCGGGACTACACCTACGAGCAGTACTTC
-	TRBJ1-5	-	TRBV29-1	CSVLTGSNRPQHF	TGCAGCGTTCTGACAGGAAGCAATCGGCCCCAGCATTTT
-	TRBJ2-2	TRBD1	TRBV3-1	CASSRSTGQGGTGELFF	TGTGCCAGCAGCCGCAGTACGGGACAGGGCGGCACCGGGGAGCTGTTTTTT
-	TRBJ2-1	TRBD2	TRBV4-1	CASSQLLAGGNEQFF	TGCGCCAGCAGCCAACTTCTAGCGGGAGGGAATGAGCAGTTCTTC
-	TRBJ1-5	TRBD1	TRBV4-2	CASSTPGGGQPQHF	TGTGCCAGCAGTACTCCAGGGGGAGGGCAGCCCCAGCATTTT
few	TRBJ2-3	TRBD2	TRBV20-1	CSPSGRVADTQYF	TGCAGTCCTAGCGGGAGAGTAGCAGATACGCAGTATTTT
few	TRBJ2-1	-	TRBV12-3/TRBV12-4	CASSLSSPLYNEQFF	TGTGCCAGCAGTTTATCCAGCCCCCTCTACAATGAGCAGTTCTTC
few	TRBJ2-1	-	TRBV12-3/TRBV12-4	CASKVLGVNEQFF	TGTGCCAGCAAGGTACTAGGGGTCAATGAGCAGTTCTTC
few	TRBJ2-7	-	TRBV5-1	CASSLRGSGAYEQYF	TGCGCCAGCAGCTTGCGGGGTAGCGGAGCCTACGAGCAGTACTTC
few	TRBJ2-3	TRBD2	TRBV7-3	CASSPVAGVKDTQYF	TGTGCCAGCAGCCCGGTAGCGGGAGTGAAAGATACGCAGTATTTT
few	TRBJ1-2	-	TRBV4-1	CASSQDIWGQYYGYTF	TGCGCCAGCAGCCAAGATATCTGGGGACAATACTATGGCTACACCTTC
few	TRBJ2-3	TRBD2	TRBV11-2	CASSLGGGLAGISTDTQYF	TGTGCCAGCAGCTTGGGTGGGGGACTAGCGGGGATTAGCACAGATACGCAGTATTTT
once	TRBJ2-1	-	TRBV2	CASRLGALNEQFF	TGTGCCAGCCGACTAGGGGCTCTCAATGAGCAGTTCTTC
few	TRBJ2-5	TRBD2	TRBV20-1	CSGSGTSGKETQYF	TGCAGTGGCTCCGGGACTAGCGGGAAGGAGACCCAGTACTTC
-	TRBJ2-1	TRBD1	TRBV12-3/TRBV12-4	CASSRQGYPYNEQFF	TGTGCCAGCAGTCGACAGGGGTATCCCTACAATGAGCAGTTCTTC
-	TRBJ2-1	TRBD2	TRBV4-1	CASSQPTSGLSYNEQFF	TGCGCCAGCAGCCAACCCACTAGCGGCCTCTCCTACAATGAGCAGTTCTTC
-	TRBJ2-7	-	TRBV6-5	CASSYSVGEEQYF	TGTGCCAGCAGTTACTCTGTAGGGGAAGAGCAGTACTTC
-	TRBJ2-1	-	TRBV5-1	CASSPAVQGGNEQFF	TGCGCCAGCAGTCCGGCGGTCCAGGGAGGCAATGAGCAGTTCTTC
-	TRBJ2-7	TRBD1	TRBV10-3	CANGDSPYEQYF	TGTGCCAACGGGGACAGCCCCTACGAGCAGTACTTC
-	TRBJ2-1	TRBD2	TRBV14	CASSTITSGNYNEQFF	TGTGCCAGCAGCACCATAACTAGCGGGAACTACAATGAGCAGTTCTTC
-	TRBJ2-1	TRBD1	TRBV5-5	CASSSTGFESTEQFF	TGTGCCAGCAGCTCGACAGGGTTCGAGTCGACTGAGCAGTTCTTC
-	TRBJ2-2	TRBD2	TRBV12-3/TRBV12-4	CASSYGTSFNTGELFF	TGTGCCAGCAGTTATGGGACTAGCTTCAACACCGGGGAGCTGTTTTTT
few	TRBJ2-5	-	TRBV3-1	CASSHEGRQETQYF	TGTGCCAGCAGCCATGAGGGACGCCAAGAGACCCAGTACTTC
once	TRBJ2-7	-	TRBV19	CASSTGAIYEQYF	TGTGCCAGTAGTACCGGGGCCATCTACGAGCAGTACTTC
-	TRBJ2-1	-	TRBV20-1	CSAREAGMLYGEQFF	TGCAGTGCTAGAGAGGCAGGGATGCTTTATGGCGAGCAGTTCTTC
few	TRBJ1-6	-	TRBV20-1	CSARDGAGVMALHF	TGCAGTGCTAGAGATGGCGCAGGGGTTATGGCCCTCCACTTT
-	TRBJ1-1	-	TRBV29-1	CSVQGRGEAFF	TGCAGCGTGCAGGGGAGGGGTGAAGCTTTCTTT
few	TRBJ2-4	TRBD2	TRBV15	CATSGVWTGGHIQYF	TGTGCCACCAGCGGAGTTTGGACGGGAGGGCACATTCAGTACTTC
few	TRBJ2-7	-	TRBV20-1	CSAREVTGPLGEQYF	TGCAGTGCTAGAGAAGTGACAGGACCCCTAGGGGAGCAGTACTTC
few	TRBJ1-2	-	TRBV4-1	CASSQVGSGATNYGYTF	TGCGCCAGCAGCCAAGTGGGATCCGGGGCCACTAACTATGGCTACACCTTC
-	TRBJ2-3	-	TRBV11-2	CASSSAPGHAGRGDTQYF	TGTGCCAGCAGCTCCGCACCGGGACACGCGGGCCGGGGGGATACGCAGTATTTT
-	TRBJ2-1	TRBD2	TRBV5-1	CASSSGLAGSPGEQFF	TGCGCCAGCAGTTCGGGACTAGCGGGATCTCCAGGGGAGCAGTTCTTC
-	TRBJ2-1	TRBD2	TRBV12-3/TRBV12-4	CASTKRLAGYNEQFF	TGTGCCAGCACCAAAAGACTAGCGGGATACAATGAGCAGTTCTTC
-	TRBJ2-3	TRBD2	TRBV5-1	CASSWREAQDTQYF	TGCGCCAGCAGTTGGCGGGAGGCCCAAGATACGCAGTATTTT
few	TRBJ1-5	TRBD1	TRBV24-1	CATSDTGTASNQPQHF	TGTGCCACCAGTGACACCGGGACAGCCAGCAATCAGCCCCAGCATTTT
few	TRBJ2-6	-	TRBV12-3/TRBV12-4	CASSLGRTGANVLTF	TGTGCCAGCAGTTTGGGTCGTACTGGGGCCAACGTCCTGACTTTC
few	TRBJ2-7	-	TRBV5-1	CASSYRGRSSYEQYF	TGCGCCAGCAGCTATCGGGGACGGAGCTCCTACGAGCAGTACTTC
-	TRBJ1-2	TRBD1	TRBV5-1	CASSLYTGEYGYTF	TGCGCCAGCAGCCTCTATACAGGGGAATATGGCTACACCTTC
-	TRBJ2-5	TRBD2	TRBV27	CASSFGSGSRETQYF	TGTGCCAGCAGTTTTGGTAGCGGGAGCAGAGAGACCCAGTACTTC
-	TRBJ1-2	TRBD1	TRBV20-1	CSTSPAGGLQTF	TGCAGTACTAGCCCCGCAGGGGGGCTGCAAACCTTC
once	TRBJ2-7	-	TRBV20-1	CSAKGGKWSSYEQYF	TGCAGTGCTAAAGGGGGGAAGTGGAGCTCCTACGAGCAGTACTTC
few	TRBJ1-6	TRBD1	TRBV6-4	CASRTLPGRGPNSPLHF	TGTGCCAGCAGGACTCTCCCGGGGAGGGGGCCTAATTCACCCCTCCACTTT
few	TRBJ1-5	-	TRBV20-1	CSARDEGPGQPQHF	TGCAGTGCTAGAGATGAGGGCCCGGGGCAGCCCCAGCATTTT
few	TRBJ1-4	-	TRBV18	CASSLTGRIEKLFF	TGTGCCAGCTCACTCACAGGGAGGATTGAAAAACTGTTTTTT
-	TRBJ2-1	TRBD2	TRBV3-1	CASSQVGGRSDEQFF	TGTGCCAGCAGCCAAGTGGGCGGGAGAAGTGATGAGCAGTTCTTC
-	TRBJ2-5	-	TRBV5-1	CASSTYPQGETQYF	TGCGCCAGCAGCACCTACCCACAGGGAGAGACCCAGTACTTC
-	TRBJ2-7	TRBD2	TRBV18	CASSPLTSATYEQYF	TGTGCCAGCTCACCCCTCACTAGCGCCACCTACGAGCAGTACTTC
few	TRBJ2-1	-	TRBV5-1	CASSFPPLVPYNEQFF	TGCGCCAGCAGCTTTCCGCCCCTAGTGCCCTACAATGAGCAGTTCTTC